These T cell receptor beta chains were read from a single sample in a study of blood T cell repertoires in COVID-19. Produced via immunoSEQ multiplex PCR; TCRdb's table is partial and in-frame only. The sample shows about 230,000 clones, about 86% of them seen only once. Sequences were obtained from peripheral blood. The receptors here all came from a man in his fifties with active or convalescent COVID-19. CDR3s include the opening cysteine and the closing phenylalanine or tryptophan. A D gene is named only where the DNA matches it firmly. Rows may omit the clone size; those that give it use once, few, many or a size class.

clone_size	v_call	d_call	j_call	cdr3_aa	cdr3_nt
-	TRBV4-3	-	TRBJ1-5	CASSQAPDQPQHF	TGCGCCAGCAGCCAAGCTCCGGATCAGCCCCAGCATTTT
-	TRBV5-1	-	TRBJ1-1	CASSFNSLAMNTEAFF	TGCGCCAGCAGCTTCAACTCACTCGCCATGAACACTGAAGCTTTCTTT
-	TRBV18	TRBD2	TRBJ2-5	CASSPAGLALQETQYF	TGTGCCAGCTCACCAGCGGGACTAGCTTTGCAAGAGACCCAGTACTTC
-	TRBV5-1	-	TRBJ1-1	CASSLATARGTEAFF	TGCGCCAGCAGCTTGGCGACAGCTAGGGGCACTGAAGCTTTCTTT
-	TRBV10-3	TRBD1	TRBJ1-2	CAIRGTGIGGYTF	TGTGCCATCAGGGGGACAGGGATCGGTGGCTACACCTTC
-	TRBV30	-	TRBJ2-2	CAWSVSGTGELFF	TGTGCCTGGAGTGTCTCAGGGACCGGGGAGCTGTTTTTT
-	TRBV11-3	TRBD1	TRBJ2-7	CASSLATGTDYEQYF	TGTGCCAGCAGCTTAGCTACCGGGACAGACTACGAGCAGTACTTC
-	TRBV11-3	-	TRBJ2-1	CASSLGGAGWNEQFF	TGTGCCAGCAGCTTGGGGGGGGCCGGATGGAATGAGCAGTTCTTC
-	TRBV19	TRBD2	TRBJ2-3	CASSMTLAGEWGTQYF	TGTGCCAGTAGTATGACGCTAGCGGGGGAGTGGGGTACGCAGTATTTT
-	TRBV5-1	-	TRBJ1-1	CASSLQRRGTEAFF	TGCGCCAGCAGCTTGCAACGCCGGGGCACTGAAGCTTTCTTT
-	TRBV5-1	-	TRBJ1-6	CASSFTGNNSPLHF	TGCGCCAGCAGCTTTACAGGGAATAATTCACCCCTCCACTTT
-	TRBV6-2/TRBV6-3	-	TRBJ2-5	CASSDGNQETQYF	TGTGCCAGCAGCGACGGGAACCAAGAGACCCAGTACTTC
-	TRBV4-1	-	TRBJ1-5	CASSQDGLNQPQHF	TGCGCCAGCAGCCAGGATGGACTTAATCAGCCCCAGCATTTT
-	TRBV6-5	TRBD1	TRBJ2-5	CASSLGTGGQKTQYF	TGTGCCAGCAGCCTCGGGACAGGGGGTCAAAAGACCCAGTACTTC
-	TRBV19	-	TRBJ1-2	CASSSLGGANYGYTF	TGTGCCAGTAGCTCCTTGGGCGGGGCTAACTATGGCTACACCTTC
-	TRBV7-2	-	TRBJ1-5	CASSLAASQPQHF	TGTGCCAGCAGCTTAGCTGCGAGTCAGCCCCAGCATTTT
-	TRBV5-5	-	TRBJ2-1	CASSPPRERYNEQFF	TGTGCCAGCAGCCCTCCCCGGGAAAGATACAATGAGCAGTTCTTC
-	TRBV7-9	-	TRBJ2-5	CASSSSGVETQYF	TGTGCCAGCAGCTCTTCGGGGGTTGAGACCCAGTACTTC
-	TRBV10-1	-	TRBJ2-3	CASRDPLAGAALRQYF	TGCGCCAGCAGAGACCCGCTGGCGGGGGCCGCATTGAGGCAGTATTTT
-	TRBV5-4	-	TRBJ2-5	CASSSLFGPQETQYF	TGTGCCAGCAGCTCATTATTTGGGCCGCAAGAGACCCAGTACTTC
-	TRBV11-2	-	TRBJ2-1	CASSLVRGGNEQFF	TGTGCCAGCAGCTTAGTGAGAGGGGGCAATGAGCAGTTCTTC
-	TRBV7-7	-	TRBJ2-5	CASSSQPRGGETQYF	TGTGCCAGCAGTTCCCAACCAAGGGGGGGAGAGACCCAGTACTTC
-	TRBV24-1	-	TRBJ1-5	CATSEQTGPQHF	TGTGCCACCAGTGAACAAACAGGACCCCAGCATTTT
-	TRBV2	TRBD1	TRBJ2-7	CASTRQGSSYEQYF	TGTGCCAGCACCCGACAGGGTAGCTCCTACGAGCAGTACTTC
few	TRBV30	TRBD1	TRBJ1-2	CAWERQGGRNGYTF	TGTGCCTGGGAGAGACAGGGTGGCAGGAATGGCTACACCTTC
-	TRBV14	-	TRBJ1-6	CASSQAGGLTPLHF	TGTGCCAGCAGCCAAGCTGGCGGCTTGACACCCCTCCACTTT
many	TRBV5-4	-	TRBJ1-5	CASSLLPNQPQHF	TGTGCCAGCAGCTTGCTTCCCAATCAGCCCCAGCATTTT
-	TRBV3-1/TRBV3-2	-	TRBJ2-7	CASSPVGTGEKQYF	TGTGCCAGCAGCCCTGTCGGGACTGGGGAAAAGCAGTACTTC
-	TRBV2	-	TRBJ1-2	CASSEAGGTNYGYTF	TGTGCCAGCAGTGAAGCTGGGGGGACTAACTATGGCTACACCTTC
few	TRBV28	TRBD1	TRBJ1-6	CASSPSTGESPLHF	TGTGCCAGCAGTCCTTCGACAGGGGAATCACCCCTCCACTTT
-	TRBV19	TRBD2	TRBJ2-3	CATQLAGGTDTQYF	TGTGCCACCCAACTAGCGGGGGGCACAGATACGCAGTATTTT
few	TRBV19	-	TRBJ1-6	CASSIRSAFNSPLHF	TGTGCCAGTAGTATACGCAGCGCCTTTAATTCACCCCTCCACTTT
-	TRBV12-3/TRBV12-4	-	TRBJ1-2	CASSLGSEAGYTF	TGTGCCAGCAGCCTCGGGTCCGAGGCTGGCTACACCTTC
-	TRBV5-4	TRBD1	TRBJ2-1	CASSQDRGRDEQFF	TGTGCCAGCAGCCAGGACAGGGGGCGCGATGAGCAGTTCTTC
-	TRBV7-2	TRBD1	TRBJ2-1	CASSLLSGKTGSSYNEQFF	TGTGCCAGCAGCTTACTCTCTGGGAAGACAGGGAGCTCCTACAATGAGCAGTTCTTC
-	TRBV7-2	TRBD2	TRBJ2-7	CASSLDGLVSTEQYF	TGTGCCAGCAGCTTGGACGGACTAGTTTCTACCGAGCAGTACTTC
-	TRBV6-5	-	TRBJ1-6	CASRQNSPLHF	TGTGCCAGCAGACAAAATTCACCCCTCCACTTT
-	TRBV9	-	TRBJ2-2	CASSVEGNTGELFF	TGTGCCAGCAGCGTCGAGGGGAACACCGGGGAGCTGTTTTTT
-	TRBV9	-	TRBJ1-1	CASSVGKGRGNTEAFF	TGTGCCAGCAGCGTAGGGAAGGGCAGGGGGAACACTGAAGCTTTCTTT
-	TRBV7-3	-	TRBJ2-3	CASSPVRGFDTQYF	TGTGCCAGCAGCCCGGTTAGGGGCTTTGATACGCAGTATTTT
-	TRBV30	-	TRBJ1-2	CAWSAGYGYTF	TGTGCCTGGAGTGCAGGGTATGGCTACACCTTC
-	TRBV7-9	-	TRBJ1-3	CASSLGQISGNTIYF	TGTGCCAGCAGCTTAGGACAGATCTCTGGAAACACCATATATTTT
-	TRBV12-3/TRBV12-4	-	TRBJ2-5	CASSHRRGETQYF	TGTGCCAGCAGTCATCGGCGAGGAGAGACCCAGTACTTC
few	TRBV5-4	TRBD1	TRBJ1-2	CASRPTGGYGYTF	TGTGCCAGCAGACCAACAGGGGGCTACGGCTACACCTTC
-	TRBV5-1	-	TRBJ2-1	CASSPTGGGQYNEQFF	TGCGCCAGCAGCCCCACAGGGGGAGGGCAGTACAATGAGCAGTTCTTC
few	TRBV7-3	TRBD2	TRBJ2-4	CASSAVGGNIQYF	TGTGCCAGCAGCGCCGTGGGAGGGAACATTCAGTACTTC
-	TRBV10-3	TRBD1	TRBJ2-3	CAISESGSGGGTDTQYF	TGTGCCATCAGTGAGTCAGGTTCAGGGGGCGGCACAGATACGCAGTATTTT
-	TRBV7-2	TRBD2	TRBJ2-1	CASSFSGGTNEQFF	TGTGCCAGCAGCTTTAGCGGGGGAACCAATGAGCAGTTCTTC
few	TRBV4-2	-	TRBJ1-1	CASSHQTGYTEAFF	TGTGCCAGCAGCCACCAAACAGGGTACACTGAAGCTTTCTTT
once	TRBV12-5	-	TRBJ2-1	CASGIRDEQFF	TGTGCTAGTGGTATCAGGGATGAGCAGTTCTTC
-	TRBV11-2	-	TRBJ1-5	CASSQQGGQPQHF	TGTGCCAGCAGCCAACAGGGTGGCCAGCCCCAGCATTTT
-	TRBV3-1/TRBV3-2	-	TRBJ2-1	CASSQGASQQFF	TGTGCCAGCAGCCAAGGGGCCAGCCAGCAGTTCTTC
-	TRBV15	TRBD2	TRBJ2-4	CATSRGGEAKNIQYF	TGTGCCACCAGCAGGGGGGGGGAGGCCAAAAACATTCAGTACTTC
-	TRBV5-1	-	TRBJ1-1	CASSPRGNTEAFF	TGCGCCAGCAGCCCCAGGGGGAACACTGAAGCTTTCTTT